Reported below is one TCR beta chain. This record belongs to a study of shared clonotypes between healthy human individuals. CDR1 and CDR2 (germline): LNHDA, SQIVND (reference sequence). CDR3 length: 13 residues. The V end lost 5 bases, the J end lost 1 base, and 8 bases lay between the germline ends. Libraries were prepared by immunoSEQ multiplex PCR; TCRdb keeps only in-frame clonotypes and omits some of them. The sample holds over 1.5 million clones, 95% to 99% seen once. This receptor was identified in a man in his thirties or forties in good health. The sequencing input was naive CD4+ T cells sorted from blood. Subset given: CD45RA+ positively selected. The chain links TRBV19 to TRBJ2-5; tentatively, D is TRBD1 (6 bases). CDR3 protein: CASSGQTQETQYF. The CDR3 DNA reads as TGTGCCAGTAGTGGACAGACCCAAGAGACCCAGTACTTC.